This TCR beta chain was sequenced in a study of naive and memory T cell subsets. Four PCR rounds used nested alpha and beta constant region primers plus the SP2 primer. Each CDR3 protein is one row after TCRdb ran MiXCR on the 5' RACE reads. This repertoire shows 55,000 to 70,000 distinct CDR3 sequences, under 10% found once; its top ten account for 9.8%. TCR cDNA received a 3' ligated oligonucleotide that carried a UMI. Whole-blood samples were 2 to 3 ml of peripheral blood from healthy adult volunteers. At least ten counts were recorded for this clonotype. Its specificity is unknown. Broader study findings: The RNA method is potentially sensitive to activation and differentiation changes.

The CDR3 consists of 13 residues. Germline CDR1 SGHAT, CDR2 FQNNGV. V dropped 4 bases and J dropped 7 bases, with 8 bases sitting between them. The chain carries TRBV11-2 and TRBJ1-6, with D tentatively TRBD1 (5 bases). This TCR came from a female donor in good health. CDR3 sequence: CASSWGRNSPLHF. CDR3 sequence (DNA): TGTGCCAGCAGCTGGGGCAGAAATTCACCCCTCCACTTT.